What follows are 21 T cell receptor beta chains derived from one specimen sequenced in a study of cytomegalovirus exposure and HLA in healthy donors. 60 Vbeta and 13 Jbeta primers were used in PCR. The table came from immunoSEQ multiplex PCR; TCRdb's copy has only in-frame clones and leaves some out. The sample has approximately 100,000 clones, roughly 70% seen once. Input material: PBMCs. These receptors all stem from a man aged 35 to 55 in good health and CMV-seropositive.

This chain links TRBV10-1 with TRBJ1-5; 7 bases line up with TRBD1. The CDR3 consists of 13 residues. The trim removed 8 bases at V and 4 bases at J, leaving 5 bases unmatched. Germline V lookup: CDR1 WNHNN, CDR2 SYGVQD (reference sequence). The CDR3 nucleotides are TGCGCCAGCGCGGCAGGGGGGAATCAGCCCCAGCATTTT. Translating it yields CASAAGGNQPQHF.

The chain combines TRBV6-1 with TRBJ1-5; a possible D gene is TRBD1 (5 bases). V was clipped by 2 bases and J by 3 bases, with 11 bases between them. The CDR3 length is 15 residues. Germline V gene data show CDR1 as MNHNS and CDR2 as SASEGT. This chain's CDR3 is CASSENPRDNQPQHF. The CDR3 DNA sequence: TGTGCCAGCAGTGAAAATCCCAGGGACAATCAGCCCCAGCATTTT.

V gene TRBV6-5 combines with J gene TRBJ1-1; D gene unclear. The V end lost 6 bases, the J end lost 10 bases, and 18 bases lay between the germline ends. The CDR3 totals 13 residues. Germline V gives CDR1 MNHEY, CDR2 SVGAGI. CDR3 sequence reads: CASSSPDVRGAFF. The CDR3 coding sequence is TGTGCCAGCAGCTCCCCCGACGTACGGGGAGCTTTCTTT.

The sample holds one count of this clone. The CDR3 nucleotides read TGCAGTATTGGGGGCGGGCGCGATGAGCAGTTCTTC. This gives the protein CSIGGGRDEQFF. The rearrangement joins TRBV29-1 to TRBJ2-1, with D tentatively TRBD1 (6 bases). Germline lookup yields CDR1 SQVTM and CDR2 ANQGSEA. The CDR3 is made up of 12 amino acids.

The chain links TRBV19 to TRBJ2-5; tentative D call: TRBD1 (5 bases). V was trimmed by 4 bases and J by 5 bases, leaving 8 bases between them. Germline values: CDR1 LNHDA, CDR2 SQIVND (reference sequence). CDR3 size: 12 residues. As DNA, the CDR3 is TGTGCCAGTAGTAGGGGCGTTGAGACCCAGTACTTC. Its protein product is CASSRGVETQYF.

This sequence joins TRBV19 and TRBJ1-2, with 10 bases aligning to TRBD1. Germline values: CDR1 LNHDA, CDR2 SQIVND (reference sequence). The CDR3 length is 13 residues. After removal of 4 bases from V and 8 bases from J, the junction contained 4 bases not matched to a gene. This CDR3 reads CASSRQGARGYTF. The CDR3 coding sequence is TGTGCCAGTAGTAGACAGGGGGCGCGGGGCTACACCTTC.

This chain joins TRBV28 and TRBJ1-1; D ambiguous. The CDR3 loop spans 14 amino acids. Per the germline V gene, CDR1 is MDHEN and CDR2 is SYDVKM. Trimming shortened V by 3 bases and J by 4 bases, and 12 bases separated the two germline ends. The CDR3 nucleotides read TGTGCCAGCAGTTTCCCAGGTGAAGGCACTGAAGCTTTCTTT. Encoded protein: CASSFPGEGTEAFF.

This clone was recorded a few times. V and J are TRBV20-1 and TRBJ2-3, with D unclear. This CDR3 has 11 residues. CDR1 and CDR2 from the germline V gene are DFQATT and SNEGSKA (reference sequence). Trimming shortened V by 6 bases and J by 4 bases, and 8 bases separated the two germline ends. This chain's CDR3 is CSAEPADTQYF. The CDR3 DNA reads as TGCAGTGCCGAACCGGCAGATACGCAGTATTTT.

The rearrangement joins TRBV2 to TRBJ1-1, with D perhaps TRBD1 (6 bases). The CDR3 is 14 amino acids. Deletions cut 6 bases from V and 5 bases from J, with 16 bases between. Germline CDR1 is SNHLY and CDR2 is FYNNEI. The CDR3 loop is CASRPTGFGTEAFF. The CDR3 DNA reads as TGTGCCAGCAGGCCTACAGGGTTCGGAACTGAAGCTTTCTTT.

The chain carries TRBV5-1 and TRBJ1-5; the D gene is possibly TRBD1 (5 bases). The CDR3 runs to 13 residues. Germline V gene data show CDR1 as SGHRS and CDR2 as YFSETQ. V was pared by 1 base and J by 11 bases, with 13 bases between. The CDR3 spells CASSLILGEAQHF. The CDR3, as DNA: TGCGCCAGCAGCTTGATCCTGGGGGAGGCCCAGCATTTT.

The V call is TRBV7-2, the J call TRBJ1-2; 11 bases are a match to TRBD1. The CDR3 covers 13 residues. The germline CDR1 and CDR2 sequences are SGHTA and FQGNSA. The J segment lost 7 bases and the V segment lost 5 bases, leaving 3 bases of the junction unmatched. The chain's CDR3 is CASSRGQGGGYTF. Written as DNA, the CDR3 is TGTGCCAGCAGCCGGGGACAGGGGGGTGGCTACACCTTC.

This clone showed up just a few times. V usage is TRBV2 and J usage is TRBJ1-3, with D unresolved. The V gene lost 4 bases and the J gene lost 4 bases, with 14 bases spanning the gap. Germline CDR1 and CDR2: SNHLY and FYNNEI. The CDR3 runs to 15 residues. CDR3 bases: TGTGCCAGCAGTGGGGAGGGTAACGGCGGAAACACCATATATTTT. This translates into CASSGEGNGGNTIYF.

The chain employs TRBV2 and TRBJ2-1; TRBD2 agrees at 8 bases. V trimming: 6 bases; J trimming: 6 bases; junction bases outside the gene matches: 7. This CDR3 region has 14 residues. Germline V lookup: CDR1 SNHLY, CDR2 FYNNEI. CDR3 nucleotides: TGTGCCAGCAGGACCGGGACTAGTTCCAATGAGCAGTTCTTC. Translating it yields CASRTGTSSNEQFF.

The genes are TRBV18 and TRBJ1-1, with D unresolved. CDR3 size: 12 residues. Germline CDR1 KGHSH, CDR2 LQKENI. V lost 6 bases and J lost 3, with 8 bases in between. The CDR3 sequence is CASSTADTEAFF. The DNA of the CDR3 is TGTGCCAGCTCTACGGCGGACACTGAAGCTTTCTTT.

The V call is TRBV7-2, the J call TRBJ2-1; TRBD2 matches at 14 bases. Germline values: CDR1 SGHTA, CDR2 FQGNSA. Trimming removed 5 bases from V and 8 bases from J; junction bases left unmatched: 5. The CDR3 totals 15 residues. In DNA form, the CDR3 reads TGTGCCAGCAGCCCGGGACTAGCGGGAGCCCATGAGCAGTTCTTC. Translated, it gives CASSPGLAGAHEQFF.

The chain is built from TRBV6-1 and TRBJ2-7; possibly TRBD1 for D (6 bases). This CDR3 contains 21 residues. Germline CDR1 MNHNS, CDR2 SASEGT. V lost 2 bases to trimming and J lost 3 bases, with 32 bases between them. The CDR3 DNA reads as TGTGCCAGCAGTGAAACTGGCTCTCCCAGTACGAGGACAGTGTCTGACTACGAGCAGTACGTC. It translates to CASSETGSPSTRTVSDYEQYV.

The chain couples TRBV4-2 to TRBJ2-2; 16 bases are shared with TRBD2. Germline loops: CDR1 LGHNA, CDR2 YNFKEQ. CDR3 length: 17 amino acids. V lost 4 bases, J lost 8 bases, and 7 bases stayed unmatched. The CDR3 DNA follows: TGTGCCAGCAGCCCGGGACTAGCGGGAGGGCCGAAGGGGGAGCTGTTTTTT. Translation: CASSPGLAGGPKGELFF.

This clone was picked up one time. This CDR3 is also generated by other DNA sequences in the sample. V gene TRBV6-5 combines with J gene TRBJ2-3; 10 nucleotides match TRBD2. From germline, CDR1 is MNHEY and CDR2 SVGAGI. The CDR3 has 14 residues. Trimming took 2 bases from V and 6 from J; bases not matched to a gene: 2. For the CDR3, the DNA is TGTGCCAGCAGTTACACTAGCGGGATGGATACGCAGTATTTT. Translation gives CASSYTSGMDTQYF.

CDR3 in amino acids: CATFSAGQYEQYV. Written as DNA, the CDR3 is TGCGCCACCTTTTCGGCAGGGCAATACGAGCAGTACGTC. This rearrangement joins TRBV10-2 to TRBJ2-7; tentatively, D is TRBD1 (5 bases). The CDR3 runs to 13 residues. Germline values: CDR1 WSHSY, CDR2 SAAADI. Trimming took 10 bases from V and 4 from J, leaving 17 bases between them.

The J gene is TRBJ2-7, the V gene TRBV6-6; tentatively, D is TRBD2 (6 bases). The V end was cut by 6 bases, the J end by 0 bases, with 12 bases between. The CDR3 covers 14 residues. Germline loops: CDR1 MNHNY, CDR2 SVGAGI (reference sequence). The CDR3 DNA sequence: TGTGCCAGCAGCCTCGACGGGAGCTCCTACGAGCAGTACTTC. Encoded protein: CASSLDGSSYEQYF.

The chain recombines TRBV7-2 with TRBJ2-3, with 12 positions matching TRBD2. CDR1 and CDR2 (germline): SGHTA, FQGNSA. With V trimmed by 5 bases and J by 6 bases, 6 bases remained unmatched. CDR3 length: 15 residues. CDR3 coding DNA: TGTGCCAGCAGCATGACTAGCGGGAGTTACGATACGCAGTATTTT. This gives the protein CASSMTSGSYDTQYF.